These 16 T cell receptor beta chains originate from one sample sequenced in a study of T cells in Graves' hyperthyroidism and ophthalmopathy. Regions amplified from RNA transcripts were the TCR beta CDR3 regions. A set of HTBI primers served as the primers for a first-round RT-PCR of the TCR CDR3. TCRdb passed the multiplex PCR reads through MiXCR, listing each CDR3 protein once. The sample holds fewer than 400,000 distinct CDR3 sequences, roughly 25% seen once. The sequencing input was blood. These receptors all stem from a man aged 45-65 years with Graves' hyperthyroidism.

The V and J genes are TRBV9 and TRBJ1-1, with D unclear. V lost 0 bases and J lost 7, with 13 bases in between. The CDR3 covers 14 residues. Per germline, CDR1 SGDLS and CDR2 YYNGEE. The DNA for the CDR3 is TGTGCCAGCAGCGTAGTACTGGCAGCCAGTGAAGCTTTCTTT. Encoded protein: CASSVVLAASEAFF.

There are a few counts of this clonotype. The V and J genes are TRBV20-1 and TRBJ2-2; the D gene is possibly TRBD2 (6 bases). Looked up from germline, CDR1 is DFQATT and CDR2 is SNEGSKA (reference sequence). The CDR3 sequence is 17 residues long. Trimming removed 0 bases from V and 5 bases from J, with 19 bases in between. The CDR3 DNA follows: TGCAGTGCTAGAGATCAAGAGCTCGGGAGCGGTACCGGGGAGCTGTTTTTT. Translation gives CSARDQELGSGTGELFF.

This clonotype was found a few times. This chain uses TRBV18 with TRBJ1-5; D is undetermined. V was cut by 2 bases and J by 9 bases, with 8 bases left in between. CDR1 and CDR2 from the germline V gene are KGHSH and LQKENI. The CDR3 sequence is 12 residues long. CDR3 nucleotides: TGTGCCAGCTCACCATCTGATCGGCCCCAGCATTTT. This encodes CASSPSDRPQHF.

The chain couples TRBV6-1 to TRBJ2-5; no clear D. V gave up 5 bases and J gave up 5 bases, with 9 bases separating them. The germline CDR1 and CDR2 sequences are MNHNS and SASEGT. This CDR3 is 12 amino acids long. The CDR3 is CASSKPRETQYF. As DNA, the CDR3 is TGTGCCAGCAGTAAACCGCGGGAGACCCAGTACTTC.

This chain joins TRBV7-9 and TRBJ2-1, with D tentatively TRBD1 (5 bases). Germline V CDR1 and CDR2: SEHNR, FQNEAQ (reference sequence). V shed 6 bases and J shed 1 base, with 19 bases lying between them. The CDR3 is made up of 17 amino acids. CDR3 loop: CASSFSQGVSSYNEQFF. CDR3 DNA sequence: TGTGCCAGCAGTTTTTCTCAAGGGGTCAGTTCCTACAATGAGCAGTTCTTC.

This clonotype was counted many times. This chain joins TRBV27 and TRBJ1-5; 8 bases fit TRBD1. The germline V gene encodes CDR1 MNHEY and CDR2 SMNVEV (reference sequence). The V segment lost 6 bases and the J segment 7 bases; nucleotides outside the gene matches: 8. This CDR3 has 14 residues. CDR3 DNA sequence: TGTGCCAGCAGCCCTGGGACAGGCGGGCAGCCCCAGCATTTT. This encodes CASSPGTGGQPQHF.

This clonotype was detected many times. This chain uses TRBV3-1 with TRBJ2-1; D not certain. This CDR3 is built from 13 residues. The V gene's germline CDR1 is LGHDT and CDR2 YNNKEL (reference sequence). With 4 bases removed from V and 5 bases from J, the gap between germline ends came to 9 bases. The CDR3 sequence is CASSPLEHNEQFF. The CDR3 DNA follows: TGTGCCAGCAGCCCCTTGGAACACAATGAGCAGTTCTTC.

This clonotype was found a few times. The gene calls are TRBV6-1 and TRBJ2-1; TRBD2 agrees at 9 bases. Germline values: CDR1 MNHNS, CDR2 SASEGT. The ends lost 1 base at V and 0 bases at J; junction bases unmatched: 4. This CDR3 is 17 amino acids long. CDR3 residues: CASSEGDSGSSYNEQFF. Here the CDR3 DNA reads TGTGCCAGCAGTGAAGGGGATAGCGGGAGCTCCTACAATGAGCAGTTCTTC.

This clonotype was detected only a few times. Germline is not matched at one junction end, which may reflect a read error. V and J are TRBV3-1 and TRBJ2-5; possible D gene TRBD1, 6 bases. The CDR3 sequence is 12 residues long. Germline CDR1 is LGHDT and CDR2 is YNNKEL (reference sequence). The chain's CDR3 is CASSQGRTAHYF. The CDR3 DNA reads TGTGCCAGCAGCCAAGGGAGGACAGCCCACTACTTC.

This clonotype was observed at least ten times. V gene TRBV12-3 or TRBV12-4 combines with J gene TRBJ2-1; D remains ambiguous. The V end lost 6 bases, the J end lost 9 bases, and 9 bases lay between the germline ends. This CDR3 has 11 amino acids. Here the CDR3 DNA reads TGTGCCAGCAGGGCTACCGTTGAGCAGTTCTTC. This codes for CASRATVEQFF.

V and J are TRBV19 and TRBJ2-7; the D is unclear. Germline CDR1 reads LNHDA; CDR2 reads SQIVND (reference sequence). The V gene lost 3 bases and the J gene lost 2 bases, with 11 bases spanning the gap. The CDR3 length is 14 residues. CDR3 sequence (DNA): TGTGCCAGTAGTATCGGTAACCTTGCCTACGAGCAGTACTTC. It is translated as CASSIGNLAYEQYF.

V usage is TRBV2 and J usage is TRBJ2-7; TRBD2 agrees at 15 bases. Germline trimming cut 3 bases from V and 2 bases from J; bases unmatched to any gene: 11. CDR3 size: 19 residues. The germline V gene encodes CDR1 SNHLY and CDR2 FYNNEI. CDR3 sequence: CASSDAPGLAGGTTYEQYF. In nucleotides, the CDR3 is TGTGCCAGCAGTGACGCCCCGGGACTAGCGGGAGGTACGACCTACGAGCAGTACTTC.

This clonotype was recorded once. The chain carries TRBV20-1 and TRBJ2-3, with 8 bases identical to TRBD2. This CDR3 has 15 amino acids. V lost 5 bases to trimming and J lost 8 bases; unmatched junction nucleotides: 15. From germline, CDR1 is DFQATT and CDR2 SNEGSKA (reference sequence). The DNA of the CDR3 is TGCAGTGCTCCGGCGGCTAGCGGGCCCAGCGGTACGCAGTATTTT. This codes for CSAPAASGPSGTQYF.

The chain couples TRBV12-3 or TRBV12-4 to TRBJ2-1; TRBD2 might be the D (6 bases). This CDR3 region has 13 residues. Trimming cost V 8 bases and J 5 bases, with 13 bases left between them. The CDR3 coding sequence is TGTGCCAGCGTCGGCGGGGCTCACAATGAGCAGTTCTTC. Its protein product is CASVGGAHNEQFF.

This clonotype came up a few times. V is TRBV6-6 and J is TRBJ1-5; 10 bases line up with TRBD1. The V and J ends lost 2 bases and 7 bases, in that order; junction bases with no gene match: 2. The CDR3 is 14 residues long. Per the germline V gene, CDR1 is MNHNY and CDR2 is SVGAGI (reference sequence). The CDR3 here is CASSYGTGEQPQHF. The CDR3, as DNA: TGTGCCAGCAGTTACGGGACAGGGGAACAGCCCCAGCATTTT.

This clonotype was observed at least ten times. The chain recombines TRBV3-1 with TRBJ1-1; no reliable D call. The germline CDR1 and CDR2 sequences are LGHDT and YNNKEL (reference sequence). Trimming took 6 bases from V and 1 from J, leaving 9 bases between them. The CDR3 consists of 13 residues. The CDR3 is CASSSTRNTEAFF. DNA for the CDR3: TGTGCCAGCAGTTCAACGAGGAACACTGAAGCTTTCTTT. Looking up the rest from reference TRBV3-1 and TRBJ1-1 gives the full variable domain: DTAVSQTPKYLVTQMGNDKSIKCEQNLGHDTMYWYKQDSKKFLKIMFSYNNKELIINETVPNRFSPKSPDKAHLNLHINSLELGDSAVYFCASSSTRNTEAFFGQGTRLTVV.